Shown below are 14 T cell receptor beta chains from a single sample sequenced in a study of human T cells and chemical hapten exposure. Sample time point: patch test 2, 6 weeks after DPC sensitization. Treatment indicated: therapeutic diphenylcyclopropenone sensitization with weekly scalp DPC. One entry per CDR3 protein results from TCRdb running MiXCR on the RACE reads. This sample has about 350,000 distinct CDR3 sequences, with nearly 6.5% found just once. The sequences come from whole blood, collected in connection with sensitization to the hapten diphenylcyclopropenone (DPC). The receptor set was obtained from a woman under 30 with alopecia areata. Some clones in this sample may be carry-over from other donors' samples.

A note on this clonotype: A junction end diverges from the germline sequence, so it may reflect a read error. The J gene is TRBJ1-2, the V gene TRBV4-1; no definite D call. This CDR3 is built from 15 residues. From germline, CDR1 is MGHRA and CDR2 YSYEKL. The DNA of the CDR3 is TGCGCCAGCAGCCCGCCTGGCAGAGCTAACTTTGGCTACACCTTC. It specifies CASSPPGRANFGYTF.

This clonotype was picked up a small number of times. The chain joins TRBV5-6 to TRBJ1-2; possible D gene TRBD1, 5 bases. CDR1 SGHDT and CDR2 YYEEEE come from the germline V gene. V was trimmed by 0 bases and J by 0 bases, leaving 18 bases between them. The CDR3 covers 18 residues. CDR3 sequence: CASSLAPLGGGANYGYTF. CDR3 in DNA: TGTGCCAGCAGCTTGGCCCCTCTTGGGGGAGGAGCTAACTATGGCTACACCTTC.

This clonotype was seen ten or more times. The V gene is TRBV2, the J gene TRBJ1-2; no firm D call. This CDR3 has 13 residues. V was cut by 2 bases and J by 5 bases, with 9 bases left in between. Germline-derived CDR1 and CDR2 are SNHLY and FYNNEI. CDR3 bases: TGTGCCAGCAGTGAAAGAGGAATGTATGGCTACACCTTC. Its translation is CASSERGMYGYTF.

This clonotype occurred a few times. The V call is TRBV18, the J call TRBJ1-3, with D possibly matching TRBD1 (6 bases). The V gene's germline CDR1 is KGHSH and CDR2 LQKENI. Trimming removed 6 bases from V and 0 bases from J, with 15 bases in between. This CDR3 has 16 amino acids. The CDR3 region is CASSQGQTNSGNTIYF. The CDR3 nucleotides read TGTGCCAGCTCTCAAGGACAGACTAACTCTGGAAACACCATATATTTT.

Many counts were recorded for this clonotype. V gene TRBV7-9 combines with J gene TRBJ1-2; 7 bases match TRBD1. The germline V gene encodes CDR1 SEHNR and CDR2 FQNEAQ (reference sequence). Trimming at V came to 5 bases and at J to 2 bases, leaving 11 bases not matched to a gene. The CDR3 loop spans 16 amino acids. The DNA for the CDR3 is TGTGCCAGCAGCCTCTTGCCGGGGACAGCGAACTATGGCTACACCTTC. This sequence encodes CASSLLPGTANYGYTF.

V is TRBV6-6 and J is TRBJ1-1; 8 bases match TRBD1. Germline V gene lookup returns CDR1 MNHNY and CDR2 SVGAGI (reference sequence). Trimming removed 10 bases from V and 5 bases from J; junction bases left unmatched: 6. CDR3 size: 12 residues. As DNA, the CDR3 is TGTGCCATCCAGGGGGCAAAGACTGAAGCTTTCTTT. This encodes CAIQGAKTEAFF.

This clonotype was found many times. CDR3 protein: CASSRGGPGGDSPLHF. In DNA, the CDR3 is TGTGCCAGCAGCCGCGGGGGGCCAGGGGGTGATTCACCCCTCCACTTT. The chain combines TRBV6-5 with TRBJ1-6, with 7 bases matching TRBD1. The CDR3 loop spans 16 amino acids. Unmatched junction bases numbered 13, after V lost 6 bases and J lost 8 bases. The germline gives CDR1 MNHEY, CDR2 SVGAGI.

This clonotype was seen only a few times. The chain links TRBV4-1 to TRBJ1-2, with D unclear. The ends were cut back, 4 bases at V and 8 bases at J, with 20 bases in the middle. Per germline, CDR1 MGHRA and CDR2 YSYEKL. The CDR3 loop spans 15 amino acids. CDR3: CASSPISSEPIGYTF. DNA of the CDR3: TGCGCCAGCAGCCCCATTAGCTCGGAACCGATCGGCTACACCTTC.

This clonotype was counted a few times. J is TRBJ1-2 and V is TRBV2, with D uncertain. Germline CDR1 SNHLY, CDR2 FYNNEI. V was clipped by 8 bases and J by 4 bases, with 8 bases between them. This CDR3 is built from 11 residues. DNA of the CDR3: TGTGCCAGCCAGAGATCCTATGGCTACACCTTC. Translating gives CASQRSYGYTF.

The DNA for the CDR3 is TGTGCCACCAGTGAAAGCGGGGTCTACAATGAGCAGTTCTTC. Translated, it gives CATSESGVYNEQFF. V is TRBV24-1 and J is TRBJ2-1, with TRBD2 matching 7 bases. The V gene's germline CDR1 is KGHDR and CDR2 SFDVKD. CDR3 length: 14 amino acids. V lost 4 bases and J lost 3; bases outside the gene matches: 2.

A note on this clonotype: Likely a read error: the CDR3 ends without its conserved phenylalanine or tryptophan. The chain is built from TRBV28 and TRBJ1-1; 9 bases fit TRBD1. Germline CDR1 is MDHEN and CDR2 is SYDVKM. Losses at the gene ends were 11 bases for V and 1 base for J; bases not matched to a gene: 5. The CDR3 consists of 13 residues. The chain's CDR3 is CAVGQGQNTEAFI. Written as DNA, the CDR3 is TGTGCCGTTGGACAGGGGCAGAACACTGAAGCTTTCATT.

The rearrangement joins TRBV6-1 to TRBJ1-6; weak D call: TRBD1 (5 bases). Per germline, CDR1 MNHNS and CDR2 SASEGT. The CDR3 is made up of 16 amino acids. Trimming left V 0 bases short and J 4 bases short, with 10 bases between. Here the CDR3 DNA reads TGTGCCAGCAGTGAAGCTAGGGACCCATATAATTCACCCCTCCACTTT. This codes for CASSEARDPYNSPLHF.

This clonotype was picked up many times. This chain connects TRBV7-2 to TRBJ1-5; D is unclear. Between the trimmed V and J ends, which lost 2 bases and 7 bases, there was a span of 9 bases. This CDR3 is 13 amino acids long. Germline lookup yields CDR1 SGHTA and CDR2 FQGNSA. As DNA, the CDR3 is TGTGCCAGCAGCTTATATTCGGACCAGCCCCAGCATTTT. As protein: CASSLYSDQPQHF.

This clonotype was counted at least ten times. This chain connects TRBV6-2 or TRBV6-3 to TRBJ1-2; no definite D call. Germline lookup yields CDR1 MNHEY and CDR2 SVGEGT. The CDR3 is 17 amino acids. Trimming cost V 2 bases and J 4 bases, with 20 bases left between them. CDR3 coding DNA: TGTGCCAGCAGTTACCGCAACCGCAGGAGCTTTTCCTATGGCTACACCTTC. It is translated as CASSYRNRRSFSYGYTF.